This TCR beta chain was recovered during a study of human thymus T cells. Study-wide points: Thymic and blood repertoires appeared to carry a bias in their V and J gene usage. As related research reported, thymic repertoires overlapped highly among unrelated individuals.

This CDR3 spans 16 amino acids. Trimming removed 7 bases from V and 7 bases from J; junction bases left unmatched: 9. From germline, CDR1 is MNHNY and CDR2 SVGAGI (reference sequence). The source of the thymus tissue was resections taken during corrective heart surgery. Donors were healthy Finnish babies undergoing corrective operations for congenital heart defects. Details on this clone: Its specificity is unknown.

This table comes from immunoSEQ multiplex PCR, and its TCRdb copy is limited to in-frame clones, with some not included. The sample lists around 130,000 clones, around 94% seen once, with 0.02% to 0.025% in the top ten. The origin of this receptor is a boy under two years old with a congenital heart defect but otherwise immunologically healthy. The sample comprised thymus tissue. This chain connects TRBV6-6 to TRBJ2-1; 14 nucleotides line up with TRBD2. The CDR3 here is CASTYSGTSGGNEQFF. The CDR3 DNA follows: TGTGCCAGCACCTATTCCGGGACTAGCGGGGGAAATGAGCAGTTCTTC.